Listed below are T cell receptor beta chains from one sample, sequenced in a study of T cell responses to AZD1222 COVID-19 vaccine. Measured with immunoSEQ multiplex PCR; TCRdb has only the in-frame clones, and not every one. The repertoire holds 180,000 or so clones, with 90% to 95% as singletons. The starting material was peripheral blood, obtained 28 days after the second AZD1222 dose. The source of these receptors is an adult who received the AZD1222 COVID-19 vaccine. The CDR3 runs from the conserved cysteine through the conserved F or W. D genes are given only for firm matches. Only some rows state a clone size, as once, few, many or a class for expanded clones.

TRBJ2-5,TRBV29-1,TRBD1,NA,CSVGIDRARQETQYF,TGCAGCGTCGGTATCGACAGGGCCCGCCAAGAGACCCAGTACTTC
TRBJ2-1,TRBV9,NA,NA,CASSVYPKSSYNEQFF,TGTGCCAGCAGCGTATACCCAAAGAGCTCCTACAATGAGCAGTTCTTC
TRBJ2-7,TRBV6-5,TRBD1,NA,CASSYRDRTFYEQYF,TGTGCCAGCAGTTACCGGGACAGGACTTTCTACGAGCAGTACTTC
TRBJ1-2,TRBV6-5,TRBD1,NA,CASTLDRVALYGYTF,TGTGCCAGCACCCTCGACAGGGTGGCCCTCTATGGCTACACCTTC
TRBJ2-1,TRBV29-1,NA,once,CSVEEGPKGQFF,TGCAGCGTTGAAGAGGGGCCCAAGGGGCAGTTCTTC
TRBJ2-7,TRBV7-2,NA,once,CASSLWGGAYEQYF,TGTGCCAGCAGCTTATGGGGCGGGGCCTACGAGCAGTACTTC
TRBJ2-1,TRBV10-3,NA,NA,CAIMIHSMAEQFF,TGTGCCATCATGATCCACTCCATGGCTGAGCAGTTCTTC
TRBJ2-2,TRBV4-1,NA,NA,CASSQEGRRTGELFF,TGCGCCAGCAGCCAGGAGGGGAGGAGGACCGGGGAGCTGTTTTTT
TRBJ2-6,TRBV18,NA,NA,CASSSLAAGTPSGANVLTF,TGTGCCAGCTCCTCGTTAGCCGCCGGTACACCCTCTGGGGCCAACGTCCTGACTTTC
TRBJ1-3,TRBV5-8,NA,NA,CASSTRAYSGNTIYF,TGTGCCAGCAGCACCAGGGCCTACTCTGGAAACACCATATATTTT
TRBJ2-5,TRBV18,NA,NA,CASLRTPTETQYF,TGTGCCAGCCTCCGGACACCCACGGAAACCCAGTACTTC
TRBJ1-5,TRBV18,NA,NA,CASSRDGDAQYF,TGTGCCAGCTCACGGGATGGAGACGCCCAATATTTT
TRBJ1-1,TRBV11-3,TRBD1,NA,CASGYRGSTEAFF,TGTGCCAGCGGGTACAGGGGAAGTACTGAAGCTTTCTTT
TRBJ1-1,TRBV11-2,NA,NA,CASSARGPNTEAFF,TGTGCCAGCAGCGCGCGGGGTCCGAACACTGAAGCTTTCTTT
TRBJ1-5,TRBV19,NA,NA,CASRAGDYYSNQPQHF,TGTGCCAGTAGGGCAGGGGATTATTATAGCAATCAGCCCCAGCATTTT
TRBJ2-1,TRBV3-1/TRBV3-2,TRBD2,NA,CASSQGGLAFSSYNEQFF,TGTGCCAGCAGCCAAGGGGGACTAGCGTTTAGCTCCTACAATGAGCAGTTCTTC
TRBJ1-4,TRBV6-5,NA,NA,CASREGTFGKEKLFF,TGTGCCAGCAGAGAGGGGACATTCGGGAAAGAAAAACTGTTTTTT
TRBJ2-1,TRBV12-3/TRBV12-4,TRBD1,few,CASNPGGYNEQFF,TGTGCCAGCAACCCAGGGGGTTACAATGAGCAGTTCTTC
TRBJ1-5,TRBV6-5,NA,NA,CASSYGGNQPQHF,TGTGCCAGCAGTTACGGTGGCAATCAGCCCCAGCATTTT
TRBJ1-1,TRBV7-8,NA,few,CASSFSRGDTEAFF,TGTGCCAGCAGCTTTTCCAGGGGCGACACTGAAGCTTTCTTT
TRBJ1-1,TRBV7-8,TRBD1,NA,CASSPGDRETEAFF,TGTGCCAGCAGCCCAGGGGACAGGGAGACTGAAGCTTTCTTT
TRBJ2-1,TRBV4-1,TRBD2,NA,CASSQEGGGSPSYNEQFF,TGCGCCAGCAGCCAAGAAGGTGGCGGGAGTCCCTCCTACAATGAGCAGTTCTTC